This T cell receptor beta chain emerged from a study of T cells after yellow fever vaccination. Overall study context: Each low-cell-number fraction was prepared by means of SMART-Seq v4 Ultra Low Input. Whole-study findings and limits: Post-booster samples contained most primary-vaccination clones (just under 98% CD4, almost 90% CD8).

For this clonotype: Its antigen is not identified.

Template switching by 5'RACE produced TCR cDNA, adding a universal primer site and UMIs. TCRdb redid the calling of the 5' RACE reads with MiXCR, one entry per CDR3 protein. The sample has tens of thousands of distinct CDR3 sequences, roughly 7.4% seen once. The CDR3 consists of 13 residues. Trimming took 4 bases from V and 7 from J; bases not matched to a gene: 3. CDR1 is SGHNT, CDR2 YENEEA, per germline. This sequence originates from a man aged 30 to 45 who received the YFV17D yellow fever vaccine. This chain uses TRBV11-3 with TRBJ2-1, with 8 bases identical to TRBD1. The source material was CD8+ T cells sorted from PBMCs, sampled on the day of the yellow fever booster vaccination. CDR3 nucleotide sequence: TGTGCCAGCAGCTCCAGACAGGGGAATGAGCAGTTCTTC. It yields the protein CASSSRQGNEQFF.